A single sample is the source of the 31 T cell receptor beta chains below, sequenced in a study of blood T cell repertoires in COVID-19. The data were produced by immunoSEQ multiplex PCR, yet TCRdb's version contains in-frame clones alone and is incomplete. The top ten hold around 2% of the sample, which has 200,000 to 250,000 clones, 84% seen once. Source material: peripheral blood. The source is a woman aged 55 to 70 with acute or convalescent COVID-19.

The V call is TRBV2, the J call TRBJ2-1, with D perhaps matching TRBD2 (7 bases). This CDR3 is 17 amino acids long. Germline V gene lookup returns CDR1 SNHLY and CDR2 FYNNEI. Trimming cost V 8 bases and J 0 bases, with 20 bases left between them. The CDR3 sequence: CASVGMGGLGSYNEQFF. The CDR3 DNA is TGTGCCAGCGTGGGAATGGGGGGGCTGGGCTCCTACAATGAGCAGTTCTTC.

This clone has just a few counts. The gene calls are TRBV2 and TRBJ1-2; D is uncertain. Germline CDR1 is SNHLY and CDR2 is FYNNEI. V was shortened by 2 bases and J by 0 bases, with 19 bases between the two germline ends. This CDR3 comprises 18 residues. The CDR3 is CASSERLTFSPANYGYTF. DNA for the CDR3: TGTGCCAGCAGTGAACGTTTGACTTTTAGTCCAGCTAACTATGGCTACACCTTC.

The chain links TRBV30 to TRBJ1-1, with D unclear. In germline, CDR1 is GTSNPN, CDR2 SVGIG (reference sequence). CDR3 length: 13 residues. V lost 6 bases and J 2 bases, leaving 13 bases between the germline ends. CDR3 nucleotides: TGTGCCTGTACTAGATCAGTAAACACTGAAGCTTTCTTT. Protein sequence: CACTRSVNTEAFF.

This clone was seen once. The V gene is TRBV18, the J gene TRBJ1-2; TRBD1 might be the D (5 bases). V lost 0 bases and J 8 bases, leaving 13 bases between the germline ends. Germline-derived CDR1 and CDR2 are KGHSH and LQKENI. The CDR3 runs 14 residues. The CDR3 here is CASSPPTRAEGYTF. For the CDR3, the DNA is TGTGCCAGCTCACCACCGACCAGGGCTGAGGGCTACACCTTC.

This clone was found a few times. The chain links TRBV12-3 or TRBV12-4 to TRBJ1-6; D ambiguous. The CDR3 extends over 13 amino acids. V was clipped by 5 bases and J by 10 bases, with 12 bases between them. This chain's CDR3 is CASSLGMRSPLHF. DNA of the CDR3: TGTGCCAGCAGTCTAGGTATGAGATCACCCCTCCACTTT.

This sequence joins TRBV28 and TRBJ2-3; 7 bases line up with TRBD2. Germline loops: CDR1 MDHEN, CDR2 SYDVKM. There are 16 residues in the CDR3. After removal of 6 bases from V and 2 bases from J, the junction contained 11 bases not matched to a gene. CDR3 amino acids: CASRRSQAGVTDTQYF. As DNA, the CDR3 is TGTGCCAGCAGACGCAGCCAGGCGGGGGTCACAGATACGCAGTATTTT.

The chain carries TRBV12-5 and TRBJ1-3; D unclear. With 5 bases removed from V and 2 bases from J, the gap between germline ends came to 7 bases. This CDR3 is built from 13 residues. Germline-derived CDR1 and CDR2 are LGHNT and FRNRAP. DNA for the CDR3: TGTGCTAGTGGTCTGCAGGCTGGAAACACCATATATTTT. Protein product: CASGLQAGNTIYF.

The V gene is TRBV12-2, the J gene TRBJ2-7; TRBD1 was called by the table and not checked on the DNA. TRBV12-2 is tagged as a pseudogene. This CDR3 is built from 18 residues. The CDR3 region has the DNA TGTGCAAGTCGCCCACCCAGATTCCGTCTCCCCGTGGTGAACGAGCAGTACTTC. Amino acids: CASRPPRFRLPVVNEQYF.

In DNA, the CDR3 is TGCGCCAGCAGCTTGTTGTGGCGGGATAACTATGGCTACACCTTC. Amino acid sequence: CASSLLWRDNYGYTF. J is TRBJ1-2 and V is TRBV5-1, with D uncertain. Trimming removed 1 base at V and 1 base at J, with 11 bases between. The V gene's germline CDR1 is SGHRS and CDR2 YFSETQ. CDR3 length equals 15 residues.

This chain joins TRBV4-2 and TRBJ2-1; 11 positions match TRBD2. The CDR3 sequence is 17 residues long. V lost 1 base and J lost 9; bases outside the gene matches: 11. Looked up from germline, CDR1 is LGHNA and CDR2 is YNFKEQ. CDR3 protein: CASSQVNSGGAKSEQFF. In DNA, the CDR3 is TGTGCCAGCAGCCAAGTGAATAGCGGGGGGGCTAAAAGTGAGCAGTTCTTC.

This sequence joins TRBV6-5 and TRBJ2-7, with 8 bases matching TRBD2. Germline V CDR1 and CDR2: MNHEY, SVGAGI. This CDR3 is built from 15 residues. J gave up 5 bases and V 6 bases, and 12 bases lay outside the gene matches. In DNA form, the CDR3 reads TGTGCCAGCAGCCGTACCGGGACTAGTAGCCACGAGCAGTACTTC. It yields the protein CASSRTGTSSHEQYF.

A single count supports this clone. The chain uses TRBV5-6 and TRBJ2-7; D call uncertain. The V gene lost 0 bases and the J gene lost 1 base, with 5 bases spanning the gap. The length of the CDR3 is 13 residues. Germline V gene data show CDR1 as SGHDT and CDR2 as YYEEEE. CDR3 nucleotides: TGTGCCAGCAGCTTGGTGGAGTCCTACGAGCAGTACTTC. Translation gives CASSLVESYEQYF.

This sequence joins TRBV9 and TRBJ2-4; TRBD2 is a possible D gene (5 bases). Germline CDR1 SGDLS, CDR2 YYNGEE. The CDR3 loop spans 17 amino acids. V lost 4 bases to trimming and J lost 0 bases, with 17 bases between them. The CDR3 DNA follows: TGTGCCAGCAGCCCACGGGGTGGCGTCACAGCCAAAAACATTCAGTACTTC. Translated, it gives CASSPRGGVTAKNIQYF.

The chain uses TRBV10-3 and TRBJ1-6; 7 positions match TRBD1. The CDR3 runs to 14 residues. The junction had 9 bases not matched to a gene; V was cut back by 7 bases and J by 9 bases. Germline CDR1 ENHRY, CDR2 SYGVKD. The CDR3 loop is CAITPGGTGSPLHF. In DNA form, the CDR3 reads TGTGCCATCACTCCAGGGGGGACGGGTTCACCCCTCCACTTT.

This rearrangement joins TRBV19 to TRBJ2-3, with D maybe TRBD1 (5 bases). Looked up from germline, CDR1 is LNHDA and CDR2 is SQIVND (reference sequence). This CDR3 has 15 residues. V dropped 2 bases and J dropped 4 bases, with 13 bases sitting between them. The CDR3 spells CASSIPVGLADTQYF. DNA for the CDR3: TGTGCCAGTAGTATACCCGTGGGGCTAGCAGATACGCAGTATTTT. The full variable domain, with the rest looked up from reference TRBV19 and TRBJ2-3, is DGGITQSPKYLFRKEGQNVTLSCEQNLNHDAMYWYRQDPGQGLRLIYYSQIVNDFQKGDIAEGYSVSREKKESFPLTVTSAQKNPTAFYLCASSIPVGLADTQYFGPGTRLTVL.

This clone was counted a few times. The V and J genes are TRBV5-1 and TRBJ2-2; the match to TRBD2 covers 12 bases. Germline CDR1 is SGHRS and CDR2 is YFSETQ. The CDR3 is made up of 16 amino acids. V gave up 5 bases and J gave up 1 base; unmatched junction bases: 3. The CDR3 spells CASRSTSGGNTGELFF. CDR3 bases: TGCGCCAGCAGATCGACTAGCGGGGGGAACACCGGGGAGCTGTTTTTT.

This clone has only one observation. This chain links TRBV5-6 with TRBJ2-1, with D possibly being TRBD1 (7 bases). Looked up from germline, CDR1 is SGHDT and CDR2 is YYEEEE. This CDR3 is 16 amino acids long. The germline V and J ends were trimmed by 4 bases and 1 base, with 15 bases remaining between them. As DNA, the CDR3 is TGTGCCAGCAGCCCGGCAGGGGGGAAATCCTACAATGAGCAGTTCTTC. This encodes CASSPAGGKSYNEQFF.

This chain connects TRBV5-1 to TRBJ1-1; a weak D match, TRBD1 (5 bases). The ends were cut back, 1 base at V and 2 bases at J, with 6 bases in the middle. Germline CDR1 is SGHRS and CDR2 is YFSETQ. This CDR3 contains 13 residues. The DNA of the CDR3 is TGCGCCAGCAGCTTGCAGGGAAACACTGAAGCTTTCTTT. It is translated as CASSLQGNTEAFF. Based on the CDR3 plus reference TRBV5-1 and TRBJ1-1, the full variable domain is KAGVTQTPRYLIKTRGQQVTLSCSPISGHRSVSWYQQTPGQGLQFLFEYFSETQRNKGNFPGRFSGRQFSNSRSEMNVSTLELGDSALYLCASSLQGNTEAFFGQGTRLTVV.

This clone is a singleton in its sample. This chain connects TRBV4-2 to TRBJ1-2, with D possibly TRBD1 on 6 matching bases. Trimming left V 2 bases short and J 0 bases short, with 10 bases between. Germline-derived CDR1 and CDR2 are LGHNA and YNFKEQ. This CDR3 contains 15 residues. CDR3 in amino acids: CASSQPQGANYGYTF. For the CDR3, the DNA is TGTGCCAGCAGCCAACCACAGGGAGCTAACTATGGCTACACCTTC.

The chain joins TRBV7-8 to TRBJ1-6; D is perhaps TRBD1 (6 bases). The CDR3 spans 15 residues. Per the germline V gene, CDR1 is SGHVS and CDR2 is FQNEAQ. V gave up 2 bases and J gave up 10 bases, with 15 bases separating them. CDR3 coding DNA: TGTGCCAGCAGCTTATCCCAGCAGGGGCAGTCACCCCTCCACTTT. Protein: CASSLSQQGQSPLHF.

The chain couples TRBV2 to TRBJ2-1, with 16 bases identical to TRBD2. With 6 bases clipped from V and 7 bases from J, the junction kept 3 bases outside the gene matches. The germline gives CDR1 SNHLY, CDR2 FYNNEI. The CDR3 contains 15 residues. The CDR3 region has the DNA TGTGCCAGCAGAAAGGGACTAGCGGGAGGGAATGAGCAGTTCTTC. This codes for CASRKGLAGGNEQFF.

The CDR3 DNA follows: TGTGCCAGCAGCCCCAGGGCGGGGGCCTCCTACAATGAGCAGTTCTTC. It encodes CASSPRAGASYNEQFF. The chain has TRBV7-8 and TRBJ2-1, with a tentative D call TRBD2 (7 bases). V was shortened by 5 bases and J by 0 bases, with 14 bases between the two germline ends. The V gene's germline CDR1 is SGHVS and CDR2 FQNEAQ. CDR3 size: 16 residues. Combining the CDR3 with reference TRBV7-8 and TRBJ2-1 gives the whole variable domain GAGVSQSPRYKVAKRGQDVALRCDPISGHVSLFWYQQALGQGPEFLTYFQNEAQLDKSGLPSDRFFAERPEGSVSTLKIQRTQQEDSAVYLCASSPRAGASYNEQFFGPGTRLTVL.

This clone has just one count. CDR3 sequence: CASSLRTIGVGVGDAFF. For the CDR3, the DNA is TGTGCCAGCAGCCTCCGAACCATCGGGGTTGGGGTTGGGGATGCTTTCTTT. V usage is TRBV7-2 and J usage is TRBJ1-1; no clear D gene. CDR3 length: 17 residues. Germline values: CDR1 SGHTA, CDR2 FQGNSA. V lost 5 bases, J lost 11 bases, and 30 bases lay in between.

This clone was recorded a few times. The same CDR3 can be traced to other DNA sequences in this sample. CDR3 sequence reads: CASSRQRNEKLFF. For the CDR3, the DNA is TGTGCCAGCAGCCGACAGAGAAATGAAAAACTGTTTTTT. The V call is TRBV6-2 or TRBV6-3, the J call TRBJ1-4; TRBD1 is a possible D gene (5 bases). Trimming removed 6 bases at V and 5 bases at J, with 10 bases between. Germline V CDR1 and CDR2: MNHEY, SVGEGT. CDR3 size: 13 residues.

The sample holds one count of this clone. J is TRBJ2-7 and V is TRBV18; TRBD2 agrees at 8 bases. The germline CDR1 and CDR2 sequences are KGHSH and LQKENI. The CDR3 runs to 15 residues. The ends lost 5 bases at V and 5 bases at J; junction bases unmatched: 11. The CDR3 coding sequence is TGTGCCAGCTCAGAACCGGGACTAGGGATCGACGAGCAGTACTTC. Its protein is CASSEPGLGIDEQYF.

This clone appeared a few times. The V and J genes are TRBV3-1 (or the pseudogene TRBV3-2) and TRBJ1-2, with TRBD1 as a possible D gene (6 bases). The CDR3 runs to 14 residues. V gave up 6 bases and J gave up 4 bases, with 15 bases separating them. CDR1 is LGHDT and CDR2 is YNNKEL in the germline V gene (reference sequence). The CDR3 DNA reads TGTGCCAGCAGTCTTCACAGGGTGCCCTATGGCTACACCTTC. Amino acid sequence: CASSLHRVPYGYTF.

The table lists this clone with a few counts. This chain joins TRBV5-1 and TRBJ1-4; the match to TRBD1 covers 9 bases. The CDR3 has 16 residues. With 4 bases clipped from V and 8 bases from J, the junction kept 12 bases outside the gene matches. Germline V gene lookup returns CDR1 SGHRS and CDR2 YFSETQ. This CDR3 is CASSQATGTGSEKLFF. CDR3 coding DNA: TGCGCCAGCAGCCAAGCGACCGGGACAGGGTCCGAAAAACTGTTTTTT.

The sample holds a few counts of this clone. The chain carries TRBV7-9 and TRBJ1-3; 8 bases agree with TRBD1. With V trimmed by 5 bases and J by 4 bases, 4 bases remained unmatched. The CDR3 has 14 amino acids. Germline lookup yields CDR1 SEHNR and CDR2 FQNEAQ (reference sequence). Here the CDR3 reads CASSDQGAGNTIYF. CDR3 coding DNA: TGTGCCAGCAGCGATCAGGGGGCCGGAAACACCATATATTTT.

The rearrangement links TRBV28 to TRBJ1-4; tentative D call: TRBD1 (6 bases). CDR3 length: 13 residues. Trimming removed 6 bases at V and 4 bases at J, with 9 bases between. From germline, CDR1 is MDHEN and CDR2 SYDVKM. CDR3 amino acids: CASRDRDNEKLFF. The CDR3 DNA follows: TGTGCCAGCAGGGACAGAGATAATGAAAAACTGTTTTTT. The whole variable domain, filled in from reference TRBV28 and TRBJ1-4, reads DVKVTQSSRYLVKRTGEKVFLECVQDMDHENMFWYRQDPGLGLRLIYFSYDVKMKEKGDIPEGYSVSREKKERFSLILESASTNQTSMYLCASRDRDNEKLFFGSGTQLSVL.

This clone was seen more than once but under ten times. The chain has TRBV5-4 and TRBJ2-2; D may be TRBD1 (6 bases). Trimming shortened V by 4 bases and J by 6 bases, and 10 bases separated the two germline ends. The germline V gene has CDR1 SGHNT and CDR2 YYREEE (reference sequence). The CDR3 is 13 residues long. CDR3 in DNA: TGTGCCAGCAGCGTTCCAGGGGCCGGGGAGCTGTTTTTT. Protein sequence: CASSVPGAGELFF. The full variable domain, with the rest looked up from reference TRBV5-4 and TRBJ2-2, is ETGVTQSPTHLIKTRGQQVTLRCSSQSGHNTVSWYQQALGQGPQFIFQYYREEENGRGNFPPRFSGLQFPNYSSELNVNALELDDSALYLCASSVPGAGELFFGEGSRLTVL.

The chain recombines TRBV2 with TRBJ1-2; D remains ambiguous. Per germline, CDR1 SNHLY and CDR2 FYNNEI. The CDR3 has 10 residues. V gave up 6 bases and J gave up 11 bases, with 10 bases separating them. CDR3 amino acids: CASSAWRYTF. The CDR3 bases are TGTGCCAGCAGCGCCTGGCGGTACACCTTC.